This T cell receptor beta chain was observed in a study of identical twins. MiXCR was run by TCRdb on the 5' RACE reads, yielding one entry per CDR3 protein. The sample has approximately 600,000 distinct CDR3 sequences, 7.1% seen once; the top ten hold approximately 1.5%. This clonotype was seen only once. Its cognate antigen is unknown. Per germline, CDR1 SGHVT and CDR2 SQSDAQ. V was clipped by 10 bases and J by 4 bases, with 29 bases between them. This CDR3 comprises 18 residues. Findings of the study overall: The models systematically underestimated how much out-of-frame TCR alpha was shared in monozygotic twins. Beta out-of-frame sequences displayed a weaker excess of sharing between twins.

Donors uniformly comprised healthy Caucasians. These data were likewise used in another study, on yellow fever vaccine responses in identical twins. That work states: Twins reportedly mounted vaccine T cell responses that seemed partly convergent, partly personalized.

The source is a woman in her late teens or twenties in good health. J is TRBJ2-1 and V is TRBV7-4, with D perhaps TRBD2 (6 bases). The specimen was PBMCs. CDR3 residues: CATTRTGSDQKRYNEQFF. CDR3 DNA sequence: TGTGCCACCACCCGTACCGGGAGCGATCAAAAACGTTACAATGAGCAGTTCTTC.